A single sample is the source of the 25 T cell receptor beta chains below, sequenced in a study of CD8 T cells in ankylosing spondylitis. TCRdb reprocessed the 5' RACE reads with MiXCR, giving one entry per CDR3 protein. Found here are 250,000 or so distinct CDR3 sequences, over 15% of them singletons; the top ten hold about a third. Source material: blood, either unsorted or a sorted T cell fraction (not recorded which). The receptors were sampled from a male donor with ankylosing spondylitis or in good health (not recorded which).

The V gene is TRBV15, the J gene TRBJ2-7, with 9 nucleotides matching TRBD2. The J segment lost 4 bases and the V segment lost 2 bases, leaving 6 bases of the junction unmatched. Germline values: CDR1 LNHNV, CDR2 YYDKDF (reference sequence). The CDR3 covers 15 residues. The CDR3 DNA reads as TGTGCCACCAGCAGATTCCAGCGGGAGGCTTACGAGCAGTACTTC. Protein product: CATSRFQREAYEQYF.

This chain joins TRBV3-1 and TRBJ2-1; TRBD2 matches at 7 bases. Per the germline V gene, CDR1 is LGHDT and CDR2 is YNNKEL (reference sequence). The CDR3 is 14 amino acids. V was clipped by 0 bases and J by 8 bases; unmatched bases: 4. This chain's CDR3 is CASSQERLAHEQFF. CDR3 nucleotide sequence: TGTGCCAGCAGCCAAGAGAGACTAGCCCATGAGCAGTTCTTC.

This clonotype was observed many times. The V call is TRBV3-1, the J call TRBJ2-1; 13 positions match TRBD2. The CDR3 sequence is 15 residues long. Germline assignment: CDR1 LGHDT and CDR2 YNNKEL (reference sequence). V shed 0 bases and J 15 bases; nucleotides not matched to a gene: 8. CDR3: CASSQDPLAGGAGFF. CDR3 sequence (DNA): TGTGCCAGCAGCCAAGATCCACTAGCGGGAGGGGCTGGGTTCTTC.

This sequence joins TRBV28 and TRBJ2-3; 8 nucleotides line up with TRBD2. Germline CDR1 reads MDHEN; CDR2 reads SYDVKM. With V trimmed by 5 bases and J by 2 bases, 9 bases remained unmatched. The CDR3 has 16 amino acids. The CDR3 nucleotides are TGTGCCAGCAGTCCATATTATAGCGGGATCACAGATACGCAGTATTTT. It codes for CASSPYYSGITDTQYF. Based on the CDR3 plus reference TRBV28 and TRBJ2-3, the full variable domain is DVKVTQSSRYLVKRTGEKVFLECVQDMDHENMFWYRQDPGLGLRLIYFSYDVKMKEKGDIPEGYSVSREKKERFSLILESASTNQTSMYLCASSPYYSGITDTQYFGPGTRLTVL.

The chain uses TRBV30 and TRBJ2-7; D not certain. CDR1 and CDR2 (germline): GTSNPN, SVGIG (reference sequence). The length of the CDR3 is 9 residues. Written as DNA, the CDR3 is TGTGTCACGAGGCACGAGCAGTACTTC. Translating gives CVTRHEQYF.

This clonotype has at least ten counts. The chain has TRBV9 and TRBJ1-5; D possibly corresponds to TRBD1 (6 bases). Germline V gives CDR1 SGDLS, CDR2 YYNGEE. Trimming stripped 9 bases from V and 7 bases from J, with 11 bases between. This CDR3 spans 11 amino acids. The CDR3 sequence: CATHRAQPQHF. DNA for the CDR3: TGTGCCACCCACAGGGCACAGCCCCAGCATTTT.

This clonotype was recorded at least ten times. V is TRBV6-2 or TRBV6-3 and J is TRBJ2-7; D perhaps matches TRBD1 (5 bases). In germline, CDR1 is MNHEY, CDR2 SVGEGT. This CDR3 spans 16 amino acids. The ends were cut back, 0 bases at V and 0 bases at J, with 12 bases in the middle. CDR3 nucleotides: TGTGCCAGCAGTTACTCGACCGACAGATCCTCCTACGAGCAGTACTTC. Its translation is CASSYSTDRSSYEQYF.

This clonotype was picked up a small number of times. The chain carries TRBV15 and TRBJ2-1; weak D call: TRBD2 (6 bases). CDR3 length: 17 amino acids. V was trimmed by 6 bases and J by 8 bases, leaving 26 bases between them. The germline gives CDR1 LNHNV, CDR2 YYDKDF (reference sequence). The CDR3 sequence: CATRASGLLGREHEQFF. The DNA for the CDR3 is TGTGCCACCAGAGCGTCGGGGCTCCTGGGGCGGGAACATGAGCAGTTCTTC.

The genes are TRBV4-1 and TRBJ2-1; 9 positions agree with TRBD1. J was trimmed by 8 bases and V by 5 bases; bases with no gene match: 10. This CDR3 is built from 15 residues. Looked up from germline, CDR1 is MGHRA and CDR2 is YSYEKL. CDR3 amino acids: CASSTSQGARDEQFF. The CDR3, as DNA: TGCGCCAGCAGCACCTCACAGGGGGCGCGGGATGAGCAGTTCTTC.

This clonotype was seen repeatedly, ten times or more. The V gene is TRBV27, the J gene TRBJ2-2; no definite D call. This CDR3 has 11 amino acids. V lost 5 bases, J lost 4 bases, and 2 bases lay in between. Germline V lookup: CDR1 MNHEY, CDR2 SMNVEV (reference sequence). CDR3 sequence reads: CASSSTGELFF. The CDR3 DNA reads as TGTGCCAGCAGTAGCACCGGGGAGCTGTTTTTT.

This clonotype is large within its sample. This rearrangement joins TRBV10-3 to TRBJ2-1; 11 positions agree with TRBD2. The CDR3 covers 15 residues. The V and J ends lost 7 bases and 8 bases, in that order; junction bases with no gene match: 10. Germline V gene lookup returns CDR1 ENHRY and CDR2 SYGVKD. CDR3 region: CAIKTTSGIVDEQFF. The CDR3 coding sequence is TGTGCCATCAAGACGACTAGCGGGATTGTGGATGAGCAGTTCTTC.

This chain joins TRBV9 and TRBJ2-1; tentative D call: TRBD2 (5 bases). The CDR3 length is 13 residues. Germline values: CDR1 SGDLS, CDR2 YYNGEE. Trimming took 6 bases from V and 7 from J, leaving 14 bases between them. The CDR3 coding sequence is TGTGCCAGCACGGCTAGCCCGTTAAATGAGCAGTTCTTC. Protein: CASTASPLNEQFF.

This clonotype was detected ten times or more. V gene TRBV4-1 combines with J gene TRBJ2-2; 10 bases align to TRBD1. CDR1 MGHRA and CDR2 YSYEKL come from the germline V gene. The CDR3 has 16 amino acids. V was pared by 4 bases and J by 0 bases, with 2 bases of the junction left unmatched. CDR3 protein: CASSPGQGANTGELFF. CDR3 nucleotide sequence: TGCGCCAGCAGCCCAGGACAGGGGGCGAACACCGGGGAGCTGTTTTTT.

This clonotype turned up a few times. The chain is built from TRBV4-3 and TRBJ1-6; unclear D gene. Per the germline V gene, CDR1 is LGHNA and CDR2 is YSLEER. The CDR3 extends over 15 amino acids. V was pared by 0 bases and J by 8 bases, with 11 bases between. The CDR3 DNA reads as TGCGCCAGCAGCCAAGATTCCCCCGGGGATTCACCCCTCCACTTT. This gives the protein CASSQDSPGDSPLHF.

There are a few counts of this clonotype. The V and J genes are TRBV7-6 and TRBJ1-4; possibly TRBD1 for D (5 bases). This CDR3 has 12 residues. Germline V lookup: CDR1 SGHVS, CDR2 FNYEAQ. Trimming removed 5 bases from V and 13 bases from J, with 14 bases in between. The DNA for the CDR3 is TGTGCCAGCAGCCCCTCTGGGGCAAGACTGTTTTTT. This encodes CASSPSGARLFF.

With regard to this clonotype: A read error may account for a junction end that differs from germline. The chain has TRBV10-2 and TRBJ2-7; D is ambiguous. The CDR3 covers 13 residues. The V gene's germline CDR1 is WSHSY and CDR2 SAAADI. The CDR3 region has the DNA TGCGCCAGCAGTGAGGGCACCTCCTACGAGCAGTCCTTC. This translates into CASSEGTSYEQSF.

This chain uses TRBV6-1 with TRBJ2-3, with D possibly matching TRBD2 (6 bases). The CDR3 is 16 residues long. Trimming left V 6 bases short and J 5 bases short, with 21 bases between. Germline V gene sequence: CDR1 MNHNS, CDR2 SASEGT. The CDR3 DNA reads TGTGCCAGCAGCCGCGACGGGGAGGAACTAAAAGATACGCAGTATTTT. This sequence encodes CASSRDGEELKDTQYF.

V and J are TRBV6-5 and TRBJ2-5; TRBD2 might be the D (7 bases). The CDR3 length is 15 residues. The V gene's germline CDR1 is MNHEY and CDR2 SVGAGI. V lost 1 base and J lost 1, with 10 bases in between. The CDR3 nucleotides are TGTGCCAGCAGTTACTGGGGGGGGCTCCAAGAGACCCAGTACTTC. Its protein product is CASSYWGGLQETQYF.

This clonotype has more than one count but fewer than ten. The genes are TRBV10-3 and TRBJ2-2, with a tentative D call TRBD2 (6 bases). Germline values: CDR1 ENHRY, CDR2 SYGVKD. The CDR3 loop spans 14 amino acids. V shed 8 bases and J shed 1 base, with 11 bases lying between them. CDR3 nucleotides: TGTGCCATCGGGGGGACCGTGAACACCGGGGAGCTGTTTTTT. This codes for CAIGGTVNTGELFF.

The chain is built from TRBV4-1 and TRBJ2-7; the match to TRBD2 covers 11 bases. Unmatched junction bases numbered 4, after V lost 4 bases and J lost 5 bases. The CDR3 has 14 residues. CDR1 and CDR2 (germline): MGHRA, YSYEKL. In DNA, the CDR3 is TGCGCCAGCAGCCCCCGACTAGCGGGACACGAGCAGTACTTC. This translates into CASSPRLAGHEQYF.

This clonotype appeared a few times. The chain is built from TRBV29-1 and TRBJ2-1; tentatively, D is TRBD1 (5 bases). This CDR3 region has 15 residues. V was cut by 1 base and J by 0 bases, with 10 bases left in between. Germline CDR1 reads SQVTM; CDR2 reads ANQGSEA. The CDR3 loop is CSVEGQFSSYNEQFF. In nucleotides, the CDR3 is TGCAGCGTTGAAGGACAGTTTAGCTCCTACAATGAGCAGTTCTTC.

The CDR3 DNA sequence: TGCGCCAGCAGCTTGGTTCTGGGACAGGGCTACGAGCAGTACTTC. Its translation is CASSLVLGQGYEQYF. V is TRBV5-1 and J is TRBJ2-7; the match to TRBD1 covers 9 bases. The CDR3 is made up of 15 amino acids. Germline V CDR1 and CDR2: SGHRS, YFSETQ. V shed 0 bases and J 3 bases; nucleotides not matched to a gene: 4.

This clonotype was detected a few times. The gene calls are TRBV4-3 and TRBJ1-1; possible D gene TRBD1, 5 bases. The V gene's germline CDR1 is LGHNA and CDR2 YSLEER. Trimming took 0 bases from V and 7 from J, leaving 21 bases between them. This CDR3 spans 17 amino acids. The CDR3 region is CASSQEVRTTAFSEAFF. In DNA form, the CDR3 reads TGCGCCAGCAGCCAAGAAGTTCGGACAACAGCTTTTAGTGAAGCTTTCTTT.

The V call is TRBV6-2 or TRBV6-3, the J call TRBJ2-1, with 11 bases fitting TRBD2. The CDR3 spans 17 residues. V lost 2 bases, J lost 8 bases, and 11 bases stayed unmatched. The V gene's germline CDR1 is MNHEY and CDR2 SVGEGT. The CDR3 protein is CASSYLGLAGTGHEQFF. CDR3 bases: TGTGCCAGCAGTTACCTTGGACTAGCGGGCACAGGTCATGAGCAGTTCTTC.

The chain links TRBV18 to TRBJ2-1; D ambiguous. CDR3 length equals 16 residues. V was clipped by 1 base and J by 5 bases, with 15 bases between them. The V gene's germline CDR1 is KGHSH and CDR2 LQKENI. For the CDR3, the DNA is TGTGCCAGCTCACCACGCTGGAGAGGTCGGGACAATGAGCAGTTCTTC. Protein product: CASSPRWRGRDNEQFF.